The rows below give T cell receptor beta chains drawn from one sample of a study of STAT5B mutations in CD4+ large granular lymphocyte leukemia. Only in-frame clones appear in the TCRdb table, and some are missing; sequencing was by immunoSEQ multiplex PCR. Of about 28,000 clones in the sample, 70% to 75% are singletons; the top ten hold 2.5% to 3.5%. Sequencing used CD4+ T cells from blood buffy coats. These receptors came from a human donor in good health. Both conserved end residues are part of each CDR3. D genes are given only for firm matches. Size is stated for part of the rows, as once, few or many counts, or as a class when the clone is expanded.

cdr3_nt cdr3_aa cdr3_length j_call d_call v_call clone_size
TGTGCCAGCAGTGAAGCCCGGGGGGGTAACACTGAAGCTTTCTTT CASSEARGGNTEAFF 15 TRBJ1-1 - TRBV2 once
TGCAGCGTGAGGAGACAGGGGAGTAGGGATGGCTACACCTTC CSVRRQGSRDGYTF 14 TRBJ1-2 TRBD1 TRBV29-1 -
TGTGCCAGCACGACTAGCGGGAGGGGGGTGCAGTTCTTC CASTTSGRGVQFF 13 TRBJ2-1 TRBD2 TRBV2 once
TGTGCCAGCAGTGAAAAGAGAGGGACCAGGACCTTC CASSEKRGTRTF 12 TRBJ1-2 - TRBV2 few
TGTGCCAGCAGCACGGGACAGGGGGGCTGGAGGGGCTACAATGAGCAGTTCTTC CASSTGQGGWRGYNEQFF 18 TRBJ2-1 TRBD1 TRBV5-8 -
TGTGCCAGCAGGGCAACTAGCTGGTACGAGCAGTACTTC CASRATSWYEQYF 13 TRBJ2-7 - TRBV7-2 few
TGTGCCAGCGGGGGCAGCCTCTCCTACGAGCAGTACTTC CASGGSLSYEQYF 13 TRBJ2-7 - TRBV6-5 once
TGTGCCAGCAGTCCTTACCGACAGAATAGCAATCAGCCCCAGCATTTT CASSPYRQNSNQPQHF 16 TRBJ1-5 - TRBV28 few
TGTGCCAGCAGTAAAAGACAGGGCTACTATGGCTACACCTTC CASSKRQGYYGYTF 14 TRBJ1-2 TRBD1 TRBV2 -
TGCGCCAGCAGCTTCCTCGGACTAGCGGGAGTTGGTGAGCAGTTCTTC CASSFLGLAGVGEQFF 16 TRBJ2-1 TRBD2 TRBV5-1 -
TGTGCCAGCAGCCTCGCGACTAGCGCGGGTGAGCAGTTCTTC CASSLATSAGEQFF 14 TRBJ2-1 TRBD2 TRBV7-8 -
TGTGCCAGCAGCCCTGCCGTGGCAGGGTGGGGTTCTGGGGCCAACGTCCTGACTTTC CASSPAVAGWGSGANVLTF 19 TRBJ2-6 - TRBV5-5 -
TGTGCCAGACCAGACCCGACTACCATCTCCTACAATGAGCAGTTCTTC CARPDPTTISYNEQFF 16 TRBJ2-1 - TRBV12-1 -
TGTGCCAGCAGACAGACAGGGGCCGGGGCCAACGTCCTGACTTTC CASRQTGAGANVLTF 15 TRBJ2-6 TRBD1 TRBV7-2 -
TGCAGTGTTGGGGAACTCTACGAGCAGTACTTC CSVGELYEQYF 11 TRBJ2-7 - TRBV20-1 -
TGTGCCAGCAATTACCAGAACACCTATGGCTACACCTTC CASNYQNTYGYTF 13 TRBJ1-2 - TRBV28 -
TGTGCCAGCAGCAAACCGAGGGGGCCTATGACTAATGAAAAACTGTTTTTT CASSKPRGPMTNEKLFF 17 TRBJ1-4 - TRBV21-1 -
TGTGCCAGCAGCGCCCTGCGGGATTACGAGCAGTACTTC CASSALRDYEQYF 13 TRBJ2-7 - TRBV6-6 -
TGTGCCAGCACTCAAGACAGGACGTATAATGAGCAGTTCTTC CASTQDRTYNEQFF 14 TRBJ2-1 - TRBV5-5 -
TGTGCCAGCAGTGTGGCTAGCGGGAGCTTCCTCTCCTACAATGAGCAGTTCTTC CASSVASGSFLSYNEQFF 18 TRBJ2-1 TRBD2 TRBV2 few
TGTGCCAGCAGCTCGCGGCCGAGCGCCATAGGGGCGACGCAGTATTTT CASSSRPSAIGATQYF 16 TRBJ2-3 - TRBV5-4 -
TGTGCCAGTAGTCAATTGCTCACCTACGAGCAGTACTTC CASSQLLTYEQYF 13 TRBJ2-7 - TRBV19 -
TGTGCCAGCAGTGAACGGACAGGGGATCGCTACGAGCAGTACTTC CASSERTGDRYEQYF 15 TRBJ2-7 TRBD1 TRBV2 once
TGTGCCAGCACGGGACAGTACAATGAGCAGTTCTTC CASTGQYNEQFF 12 TRBJ2-1 TRBD1 TRBV28 -
TGTGCCAGTAGTTTAGGGGCCTCCTACGAGCAGTACTTC CASSLGASYEQYF 13 TRBJ2-7 - TRBV19 -
TGCGCCAGCAGCGCCGGGACTTATACCTACGAGCAGTACTTC CASSAGTYTYEQYF 14 TRBJ2-7 - TRBV5-1 -
TGTGCCTGGAGTGGACAGGGGAAGACTGAAGCTTTCTTT CAWSGQGKTEAFF 13 TRBJ1-1 TRBD1 TRBV30 few
TGTGCCAGCAGCTTAGACAGGGGGCCCTACAATGAGCAGTTCTTC CASSLDRGPYNEQFF 15 TRBJ2-1 TRBD1 TRBV7-2 -
TGCGCCAGCAGCTTCGTGGACGTGAACACTGAAGCTTTCTTT CASSFVDVNTEAFF 14 TRBJ1-1 - TRBV5-1 -
TGTGCCAGCAGTGTTACTAGGGGCAGCACAGATACGCAGTATTTT CASSVTRGSTDTQYF 15 TRBJ2-3 - TRBV2 -
TGTGCCAGCAGCATAAGCAGCACCGGGAGCTCCTATAATTCACCCCTCCACTTT CASSISSTGSSYNSPLHF 18 TRBJ1-6 - TRBV7-6 -
TGCAGCGGGGGTAATGAAAAACTGTTTTTT CSGGNEKLFF 10 TRBJ1-4 - TRBV29-1 -
TGTGCCATCAGTCCGGGACTCCAATCCAATGAGCAGTTCTTC CAISPGLQSNEQFF 14 TRBJ2-1 - TRBV10-3 -
TGTGCCAGCAGCCTCGGACACGGGGACTTTAATGAAAAACTGTTTTTT CASSLGHGDFNEKLFF 16 TRBJ1-4 - TRBV11-2 -
TGCGCCAGCAGCCAAACGGACCGGGTGGGCTACACCTTC CASSQTDRVGYTF 13 TRBJ1-2 - TRBV4-3 -
TGTGCCAGCAGCCCTGACAGGGGGAACACCGGGGAGCTGTTTTTT CASSPDRGNTGELFF 15 TRBJ2-2 TRBD1 TRBV5-6 -
TGTGCCAGCAGGGCGCGGCAGCTACTACGAGATACGTTC CASRARQLLRDTF 13 TRBJ2-7 - TRBV6-5 -
TGTGCCAGCAGCCCAACCTGGGTGAATTCACCCCTCCACTTT CASSPTWVNSPLHF 14 TRBJ1-6 - TRBV7-2 few
TGTGCCAGCAGCCCCCAGACAGGGAACTATGGCTACACCTTC CASSPQTGNYGYTF 14 TRBJ1-2 TRBD1 TRBV7-2 -
TGTGCCAGCAGTTACCAATCTGGAAACACCATATATTTT CASSYQSGNTIYF 13 TRBJ1-3 - TRBV6-5 -
TGTGCCATCAGTCTGGACAGGGACAATCAGCCCCAGCATTTT CAISLDRDNQPQHF 14 TRBJ1-5 TRBD1 TRBV10-3 -
TGTGCCAGTGCGGTTGGAAACACCATATATTTT CASAVGNTIYF 11 TRBJ1-3 - TRBV6-1 -
TGTGCCAGCAGGGGACTAGTCACAGATACGCAGTATTTT CASRGLVTDTQYF 13 TRBJ2-3 TRBD2 TRBV2 once
TGTGCCTGTAATGAAGGGACAGCTCTAGCCAAAAACATTCAGTACTTC CACNEGTALAKNIQYF 16 TRBJ2-4 TRBD1 TRBV30 -
TGTGCCAGCAGCCCGGCGAGCGGGACCGGCTTTTGGACCCAGTACTTC CASSPASGTGFWTQYF 16 TRBJ2-5 TRBD2 TRBV11-3 -
TGTGCCAGCAGTCAGGCGGACGAGCAGTACTTC CASSQADEQYF 11 TRBJ2-7 - TRBV6-1 -